These T cell receptor beta chains were read from a single sample in a study of ipilimumab plus nivolumab after autologous stem cell transplantation. Profiling relied on immunoSEQ multiplex PCR, and the TCRdb table lists in-frame clones only, not all of them. The data hold some 24,000 clones, with more than 70% observed a single time. Sequences were derived from PBMCs, sampled in a trial of ipilimumab plus nivolumab as post-transplant consolidation. Receptors were obtained from a male donor with diffuse large B-cell lymphoma. Both conserved end residues are part of each CDR3. The order of the fields is J gene, V gene, clone size, D gene, CDR3 protein, CDR3 DNA. A D gene is named only where the DNA matches it firmly. Not every row has a clone size; where given, it reads once, few, many or a size class.

j_call: TRBJ2-5
v_call: TRBV5-4
clone_size: .
d_call: .
cdr3_aa: CASSSYAGTETQYF
cdr3_nt: TGTGCCAGCAGCTCCTACGCCGGAACCGAGACCCAGTACTTC

j_call: TRBJ2-2
v_call: TRBV7-6
clone_size: .
d_call: .
cdr3_aa: CASSLAQGSGELFF
cdr3_nt: TGTGCCAGCAGCTTAGCCCAGGGTTCCGGGGAGCTGTTTTTT

j_call: TRBJ1-6
v_call: TRBV9
clone_size: .
d_call: TRBD1
cdr3_aa: CASSGQGGGSPLHF
cdr3_nt: TGTGCCAGCAGCGGACAGGGGGGAGGGTCACCCCTCCACTTT

j_call: TRBJ2-1
v_call: TRBV19
clone_size: .
d_call: .
cdr3_aa: CASREGGHEQFF
cdr3_nt: TGTGCCAGTCGGGAAGGGGGTCATGAGCAGTTCTTC

j_call: TRBJ2-5
v_call: TRBV4-3
clone_size: .
d_call: TRBD2
cdr3_aa: CASSQQTSGQETQYF
cdr3_nt: TGCGCCAGCAGCCAGCAGACTAGCGGACAAGAGACCCAGTACTTC

j_call: TRBJ2-1
v_call: TRBV4-1
clone_size: .
d_call: TRBD2
cdr3_aa: CASSQVGGGISYNEQFF
cdr3_nt: TGCGCCAGCAGCCAAGTGGGGGGGGGAATCTCCTACAATGAGCAGTTCTTC

j_call: TRBJ2-7
v_call: TRBV4-3
clone_size: .
d_call: TRBD2
cdr3_aa: CASSQNHWTSGVSSYEQYF
cdr3_nt: TGCGCCAGCAGCCAAAACCACTGGACTAGCGGGGTTAGCTCCTACGAGCAGTACTTC

j_call: TRBJ2-5
v_call: TRBV2
clone_size: .
d_call: .
cdr3_aa: CASNRGPKETQYF
cdr3_nt: TGTGCCAGCAACCGGGGACCCAAAGAGACCCAGTACTTC

j_call: TRBJ1-1
v_call: TRBV10-3
clone_size: .
d_call: TRBD1
cdr3_aa: CAISGRRDRVSNTEAFF
cdr3_nt: TGTGCCATCAGTGGTCGCCGGGACAGGGTGTCGAACACTGAAGCTTTCTTT

j_call: TRBJ2-3
v_call: TRBV6-1
clone_size: .
d_call: .
cdr3_aa: CASSDGGFTDTQYF
cdr3_nt: TGTGCCAGCAGTGATGGGGGTTTCACAGATACGCAGTATTTT

j_call: TRBJ1-5
v_call: TRBV18
clone_size: .
d_call: .
cdr3_aa: CASSLNGGLENQPQHF
cdr3_nt: TGTGCCAGCTCACTTAATGGGGGGTTGGAAAATCAGCCCCAGCATTTT

j_call: TRBJ2-2
v_call: TRBV30
clone_size: .
d_call: .
cdr3_aa: CAWGFTGGELFF
cdr3_nt: TGTGCCTGGGGTTTCACAGGGGGGGAGCTGTTTTTT

j_call: TRBJ2-7
v_call: TRBV19
clone_size: .
d_call: .
cdr3_aa: CASSVVTNSYEQYF
cdr3_nt: TGTGCCAGTAGTGTGGTCACTAACTCCTACGAGCAGTACTTC

j_call: TRBJ1-1
v_call: TRBV14
clone_size: .
d_call: .
cdr3_aa: CASSQDHAGDTEAFF
cdr3_nt: TGTGCCAGCAGCCAAGACCACGCAGGCGACACTGAAGCTTTCTTT

j_call: TRBJ2-3
v_call: TRBV5-1
clone_size: few
d_call: TRBD2
cdr3_aa: CASNDVTSGGRPVTDTQYF
cdr3_nt: TGCGCCAGCAACGACGTGACTAGCGGGGGCAGGCCCGTCACAGATACGCAGTATTTT

j_call: TRBJ2-3
v_call: TRBV5-1
clone_size: once
d_call: TRBD1
cdr3_aa: CASSPDRAYTDTQYF
cdr3_nt: TGCGCCAGCAGCCCGGACAGGGCTTACACAGATACGCAGTATTTT

j_call: TRBJ2-5
v_call: TRBV18
clone_size: .
d_call: .
cdr3_aa: CASSPGGPETQYF
cdr3_nt: TGTGCCAGCTCACCAGGGGGCCCAGAGACCCAGTACTTC

j_call: TRBJ2-2
v_call: TRBV5-4
clone_size: .
d_call: TRBD1
cdr3_aa: CASSVEQGRTGELFF
cdr3_nt: TGTGCCAGCAGCGTCGAACAGGGGAGAACCGGGGAGCTGTTTTTT

j_call: TRBJ2-2
v_call: TRBV4-1
clone_size: .
d_call: TRBD1
cdr3_aa: CASSQGGQGATGELFF
cdr3_nt: TGCGCCAGCAGCCAAGGGGGACAGGGGGCCACCGGGGAGCTGTTTTTT

j_call: TRBJ1-2
v_call: TRBV29-1
clone_size: .
d_call: .
cdr3_aa: CSVEMTGNYGYTF
cdr3_nt: TGCAGCGTCGAGATGACAGGCAACTATGGCTACACCTTC

j_call: TRBJ2-7
v_call: TRBV10-2
clone_size: .
d_call: .
cdr3_aa: CASRAREVGEQYF
cdr3_nt: TGCGCCAGCCGTGCCAGGGAGGTCGGCGAGCAGTACTTC

j_call: TRBJ2-6
v_call: TRBV19
clone_size: .
d_call: .
cdr3_aa: CASTGSGANVLTF
cdr3_nt: TGTGCCAGTACAGGGTCTGGGGCCAACGTCCTGACTTTC

j_call: TRBJ2-7
v_call: TRBV11-2
clone_size: .
d_call: .
cdr3_aa: CASSQDSYEQYF
cdr3_nt: TGTGCCAGCAGCCAAGACAGTTACGAGCAGTACTTC

j_call: TRBJ2-1
v_call: TRBV14
clone_size: .
d_call: .
cdr3_aa: CASSRLAPSYNEQFF
cdr3_nt: TGTGCCAGCAGCCGTCTAGCCCCCTCCTACAATGAGCAGTTCTTC

j_call: TRBJ1-1
v_call: TRBV5-8
clone_size: .
d_call: .
cdr3_aa: CASSLNPTLGWNTEAFF
cdr3_nt: TGTGCCAGCAGCTTGAATCCGACGCTCGGTTGGAACACTGAAGCTTTCTTT

j_call: TRBJ1-5
v_call: TRBV7-2
clone_size: few
d_call: .
cdr3_aa: CASSLEFPPQHF
cdr3_nt: TGTGCCAGCAGCCTCGAGTTTCCGCCCCAGCATTTT

j_call: TRBJ2-1
v_call: TRBV4-2
clone_size: .
d_call: .
cdr3_aa: CASSQGSLATIYNEQFF
cdr3_nt: TGTGCCAGCAGCCAGGGTTCCCTGGCTACCATTTACAATGAGCAGTTCTTC

j_call: TRBJ2-1
v_call: TRBV10-3
clone_size: .
d_call: TRBD2
cdr3_aa: CAISESGASGGSSYNEQFF
cdr3_nt: TGTGCCATCAGTGAGTCTGGGGCTAGCGGGGGGAGCTCCTACAATGAGCAGTTCTTC

j_call: TRBJ2-7
v_call: TRBV5-1
clone_size: .
d_call: .
cdr3_aa: CASSLQDSRYEQYF
cdr3_nt: TGCGCCAGCAGCTTGCAAGACAGCCGATACGAGCAGTACTTC

j_call: TRBJ1-3
v_call: TRBV6-1
clone_size: .
d_call: .
cdr3_aa: CASRPGGRSGNTIYF
cdr3_nt: TGTGCCAGCAGGCCGGGGGGTAGGTCTGGAAACACCATATATTTT

j_call: TRBJ2-6
v_call: TRBV5-6
clone_size: .
d_call: TRBD2
cdr3_aa: CASSFRRGGDLGANVLTF
cdr3_nt: TGTGCCAGCAGCTTTCGACGGGGGGGAGACCTCGGGGCCAACGTCCTGACTTTC

j_call: TRBJ2-3
v_call: TRBV14
clone_size: .
d_call: TRBD2
cdr3_aa: CASSQDPGLATDTQYF
cdr3_nt: TGTGCCAGCAGCCAAGATCCGGGACTAGCGACAGATACGCAGTATTTT

j_call: TRBJ2-3
v_call: TRBV30
clone_size: .
d_call: TRBD1
cdr3_aa: CAWSVKSGGKADTQYF
cdr3_nt: TGTGCCTGGAGTGTAAAGTCAGGGGGCAAGGCAGATACGCAGTATTTT

j_call: TRBJ2-6
v_call: TRBV27
clone_size: medium-sized
d_call: TRBD1
cdr3_aa: CASSSTGSDIGANVLTF
cdr3_nt: TGTGCCAGCAGTTCGACAGGGAGTGATATTGGGGCCAACGTCCTGACTTTC

j_call: TRBJ2-3
v_call: TRBV7-2
clone_size: .
d_call: TRBD2
cdr3_aa: CASSAGLAGALNTQYF
cdr3_nt: TGTGCCAGCAGCGCCGGACTAGCGGGGGCCCTAAATACGCAGTATTTT

j_call: TRBJ1-1
v_call: TRBV29-1
clone_size: .
d_call: TRBD1
cdr3_aa: CSVRQGSEAFF
cdr3_nt: TGCAGCGTTCGACAGGGGTCTGAAGCTTTCTTT

j_call: TRBJ2-5
v_call: TRBV4-2
clone_size: .
d_call: .
cdr3_aa: CASSQAWGTEETQYF
cdr3_nt: TGTGCCAGCAGCCAAGCTTGGGGGACCGAAGAGACCCAGTACTTC

j_call: TRBJ1-4
v_call: TRBV30
clone_size: .
d_call: TRBD1
cdr3_aa: CAWSVDRGEKLFF
cdr3_nt: TGTGCCTGGAGTGTGGACAGGGGTGAAAAACTGTTTTTT

j_call: TRBJ1-4
v_call: TRBV6-6
clone_size: .
d_call: .
cdr3_aa: CASSAGRGNEKLFF
cdr3_nt: TGTGCCAGCAGCGCGGGGAGGGGTAATGAAAAACTGTTTTTT

j_call: TRBJ1-1
v_call: TRBV7-9
clone_size: .
d_call: .
cdr3_aa: CASSFWREHTEAFF
cdr3_nt: TGTGCCAGCAGCTTTTGGCGGGAGCACACTGAAGCTTTCTTT

j_call: TRBJ1-5
v_call: TRBV2
clone_size: .
d_call: .
cdr3_aa: CASSEQTMRSQPQHF
cdr3_nt: TGTGCCAGCAGTGAACAGACGATGAGATCTCAGCCCCAGCATTTT

j_call: TRBJ1-1
v_call: TRBV6-1
clone_size: once
d_call: .
cdr3_aa: CASSESAGDRGAFF
cdr3_nt: TGTGCCAGCAGTGAATCAGCAGGGGATAGGGGAGCTTTCTTT

j_call: TRBJ2-3
v_call: TRBV7-2
clone_size: .
d_call: .
cdr3_aa: CASSNPYTDTQYF
cdr3_nt: TGTGCCAGCAGCAATCCGTACACAGATACGCAGTATTTT

j_call: TRBJ2-3
v_call: TRBV19
clone_size: .
d_call: .
cdr3_aa: CASSGSQGWDTQYF
cdr3_nt: TGTGCCAGTAGCGGTTCGCAGGGTTGGGATACGCAGTATTTT

j_call: TRBJ2-7
v_call: TRBV27
clone_size: .
d_call: .
cdr3_aa: CASQQDSGEQYF
cdr3_nt: TGTGCCAGCCAACAGGACAGTGGCGAGCAGTACTTC

j_call: TRBJ1-1
v_call: TRBV4-3
clone_size: once
d_call: .
cdr3_aa: CASSQDARAEAFF
cdr3_nt: TGCGCCAGCAGCCAAGACGCGAGGGCTGAAGCTTTCTTT

j_call: TRBJ2-5
v_call: TRBV4-1
clone_size: .
d_call: TRBD2
cdr3_aa: CASSESGGGVRETQYF
cdr3_nt: TGCGCCAGCAGCGAAAGCGGTGGGGGGGTGAGGGAGACCCAGTACTTC

j_call: TRBJ2-3
v_call: TRBV5-1
clone_size: .
d_call: TRBD2
cdr3_aa: CASSSGTSGGATDTQYF
cdr3_nt: TGCGCCAGCAGCTCCGGGACTAGCGGGGGGGCGACAGATACGCAGTATTTT

j_call: TRBJ1-4
v_call: TRBV5-6
clone_size: .
d_call: .
cdr3_aa: CASSFFGAGNEKLFF
cdr3_nt: TGTGCCAGCAGCTTTTTTGGCGCCGGGAATGAAAAACTGTTTTTT